This T cell receptor (beta chain) was obtained from a study of T cell responses to AZD1222 COVID-19 vaccine. Regarding this clone: The antigen remains undetermined.

This table comes from immunoSEQ multiplex PCR, and its TCRdb copy is limited to in-frame clones, with some not included. The sample lists 84,000 or so clones; 80% to 90% were seen once. Study-level points and caveats: Repertoires were collected only later (after the peak T cell response had occurred). Donor demographics were predominantly white British with a female majority; clonal diversity may be underestimated. Recipients of two AZD1222 doses showed rising Spike-specific TCR breadth and depth.

The CDR3 is made up of 15 amino acids. V lost 5 bases to trimming and J lost 0 bases, with 9 bases between them. Germline V lookup: CDR1 KGHDR, CDR2 SFDVKD. The material was peripheral blood, obtained on day 0 of AZD1222 vaccination. The sequence came from an adult in good health. The J gene is TRBJ2-2, the V gene TRBV24-1; D gene uncertain. CDR3 coding DNA: TGTGCCACCAGTGTCGGGTCCACGAACACCGGGGAGCTGTTTTTT. Translated: CATSVGSTNTGELFF.